This T cell receptor (beta chain) was identified in a study of cytomegalovirus exposure and HLA in healthy donors. On the study more broadly: Caucasian-associated ancestry cluster membership applied to about 80% of under 450 genotyped donors.

Germline assignment: CDR1 SGHDT and CDR2 YYEEEE. The CDR3 runs to 14 residues. Trimming took 3 bases from V and 4 from J; bases not matched to a gene: 7. A word on this clone: The antigen is undetermined.

It was with 60 Vbeta and 13 Jbeta primers that the PCR ran. Here immunoSEQ multiplex PCR was the method, and the copy in TCRdb shows in-frame clones only, minus some. This table has roughly 67,000 clones, roughly 80% appearing once. Study-wide results and limits: An ancestry cluster, one associated with Asian ancestry, reportedly showed fewer N-insertions than the approximately 700-donor mean in a later analysis. In a later analysis, HLA-associated TCR beta chains were more clonally expanded than equally common others.

This TCR derives from a man in his sixties in good health and CMV-seropositive. The chain carries TRBV5-6 and TRBJ2-7; TRBD1 aligns across 7 bases. Sequenced input: PBMCs. CDR3 region: CASSSGTVLYEQYF. Written as DNA, the CDR3 is TGTGCCAGCAGCTCCGGGACAGTACTATACGAGCAGTACTTC.